One sample yielded the 13 T cell receptor beta chains listed below, sequenced in a study of blood T cells in healthy people across ages. Using a J-beta primer mix together with a sample-barcoded 5' primer, a second PCR was run for roughly 7 to 12 cycles. TCRdb itself ran the 5' RACE reads through MiXCR, one entry per CDR3 protein. This sample has roughly 650,000 distinct CDR3 sequences, with roughly 32% found just once. The sequencing sample was made of blood. Source of these receptors: a woman older than 75 in good health.

This clonotype came up many times. The V and J genes are TRBV10-3 and TRBJ2-3; 8 nucleotides agree with TRBD2. V lost 10 bases and J lost 1; bases outside the gene matches: 19. The CDR3 runs 18 residues. Per the germline V gene, CDR1 is ENHRY and CDR2 is SYGVKD. CDR3 loop: CATGLGGGISGGTDTQYF. CDR3 bases: TGTGCCACTGGCCTCGGGGGGGGAATCTCGGGTGGCACAGATACGCAGTATTTT.

Ten or more counts support this clonotype. The rearrangement links TRBV7-9 to TRBJ2-5, with TRBD2 identical over 8 bases. Germline V CDR1 and CDR2: SEHNR, FQNEAQ (reference sequence). There are 16 residues in the CDR3. V shed 5 bases, J shed 2 bases, and the junction held 10 bases outside the gene matches. The chain's CDR3 is CASSLGTRGAQETQYF. In DNA, the CDR3 is TGTGCCAGCAGCCTCGGGACTAGAGGAGCTCAAGAGACCCAGTACTTC.

This clonotype has ten or more counts. CDR3 sequence reads: CASSPGVGSYNEQFF. CDR3 sequence (DNA): TGTGCCAGCAGTCCGGGAGTGGGCTCCTACAATGAGCAGTTCTTC. The J gene is TRBJ2-1, the V gene TRBV28, with D perhaps matching TRBD2 (6 bases). V lost 5 bases and J lost 0, with 11 bases in between. The CDR3 extends over 15 amino acids. CDR1 and CDR2 (germline): MDHEN, SYDVKM. Full variable domain (missing parts from reference TRBV28 and TRBJ2-1): DVKVTQSSRYLVKRTGEKVFLECVQDMDHENMFWYRQDPGLGLRLIYFSYDVKMKEKGDIPEGYSVSREKKERFSLILESASTNQTSMYLCASSPGVGSYNEQFFGPGTRLTVL.

A word on this clonotype: This sequence may be a read error, since a much larger clone differs from it by one base. This chain connects TRBV7-9 to TRBJ2-7; TRBD2 agrees at 7 bases. V lost 6 bases and J lost 7; bases outside the gene matches: 6. Germline loops: CDR1 SEHNR, CDR2 FQNEAQ (reference sequence). The CDR3 is 12 residues long. As DNA, the CDR3 is TGTGCCAGCAGTGGGGGGGAGGATGAGCAGTACTTC. Its translation: CASSGGEDEQYF.

The gene calls are TRBV7-2 and TRBJ2-1; 7 bases map to TRBD2. V was pared by 5 bases and J by 9 bases, with 7 bases of the junction left unmatched. CDR3 length equals 13 residues. The germline gives CDR1 SGHTA, CDR2 FQGNSA. DNA for the CDR3: TGTGCCAGCAGCCCCCGGGTAGCGGGTGAGCAGTTCTTC. Residues: CASSPRVAGEQFF.

On this clonotype: A much more abundant neighbour one base away suggests this may be a read error. The V call is TRBV5-1, the J call TRBJ2-5; a weak D match, TRBD2 (6 bases). Trimming stripped 0 bases from V and 5 bases from J, with 14 bases between. Germline V gene data show CDR1 as SGHRS and CDR2 as YFSETQ. The CDR3 has 15 residues. CDR3 DNA sequence: TGCGCCAGCAGCTTGGAAGGCGGGGTGTGGGAGACCCAGTACTTC. Its protein is CASSLEGGVWETQYF.

This clonotype was recorded many times. V usage is TRBV29-1 and J usage is TRBJ1-2, with 10 positions matching TRBD1. Germline V gives CDR1 SQVTM, CDR2 ANQGSEA. V shed 3 bases, J shed 4 bases, and the junction held 5 bases outside the gene matches. The CDR3 runs to 14 residues. This CDR3 is CSVEGGQGSYGYTF. Here the CDR3 DNA reads TGCAGCGTTGAGGGGGGACAGGGGAGCTATGGCTACACCTTC. Full variable domain (missing parts from reference TRBV29-1 and TRBJ1-2): SAVISQKPSRDICQRGTSLTIQCQVDSQVTMMFWYRQQPGQSLTLIATANQGSEATYESGFVIDKFPISRPNLTFSTLTVSNMSPEDSSIYLCSVEGGQGSYGYTFGSGTRLTVV.

V gene TRBV7-2 combines with J gene TRBJ2-7; D may correspond to TRBD1 or TRBD2 (5 bases each). The better agreement between TRBJ2-4 and the DNA end casts doubt on the J call. Germline values: CDR1 SGHTA, CDR2 FQGNSA. The CDR3 has 14 residues. The CDR3, as DNA: TGTGCCAGCAGCTTAGGAGGGGATGGGAACATTCAGTACTTC. Protein product: CASSLGGDGNIQYF.

The V call is TRBV27, the J call TRBJ2-1, with TRBD2 matching 13 bases. The CDR3 is made up of 14 amino acids. From germline, CDR1 is MNHEY and CDR2 SMNVEV (reference sequence). J gave up 10 bases and V 5 bases, and 5 bases lay outside the gene matches. CDR3 DNA sequence: TGTGCCAGCAGTGGACTAGCGGGAGAAGGGGAGCAGTTCTTC. Amino acid sequence: CASSGLAGEGEQFF.

About this clonotype itself: Possible read error: a much larger clone is one base away. The rearrangement uses TRBV20-1 and TRBJ2-5; a possible D gene is TRBD1 (6 bases). V was cut by 2 bases and J by 11 bases, with 15 bases left in between. Looked up from germline, CDR1 is DFQATT and CDR2 is SNEGSKA (reference sequence). CDR3 length: 12 residues. The CDR3 region is CSARPIDRKQYF. The CDR3 coding sequence is TGCAGTGCTAGACCCATCGACAGGAAGCAGTACTTC.

A few counts support this clonotype. The chain employs TRBV19 and TRBJ1-2; D not certain. Looked up from germline, CDR1 is LNHDA and CDR2 is SQIVND (reference sequence). V was clipped by 5 bases and J by 3 bases, with 16 bases between them. The CDR3 extends over 15 amino acids. CDR3 protein: CASSPRRSPDYGYTF. As DNA, the CDR3 is TGTGCCAGTAGTCCCCGGCGCAGCCCAGACTATGGCTACACCTTC.

The CDR3 sequence is CASSERGQGVNSPLHF. The CDR3 bases are TGTGCCAGCAGCGAAAGAGGGCAGGGAGTGAATTCACCCCTCCACTTT. V usage is TRBV9 and J usage is TRBJ1-6, with a weak D call TRBD1 (5 bases). The V and J ends lost 3 bases and 7 bases respectively, with 17 bases between them. CDR3 length: 16 residues. The germline V gene encodes CDR1 SGDLS and CDR2 YYNGEE. The full variable domain, its missing parts supplied by reference TRBV9 and TRBJ1-6, is DSGVTQTPKHLITATGQRVTLRCSPRSGDLSVYWYQQSLDQGLQFLIQYYNGEERAKGNILERFSAQQFPDLHSELNLSSLELGDSALYFCASSERGQGVNSPLHFGNGTRLTVT.

Comment on this clonotype: A much larger clone sits a single nucleotide away, making a read error possible. V is TRBV20-1 and J is TRBJ1-2; no reliable D call. This CDR3 is 14 amino acids long. Trimming took off 4 bases at V and 4 bases at J, with 16 bases between the two ends. The germline gives CDR1 DFQATT, CDR2 SNEGSKA (reference sequence). The CDR3 DNA reads as TGCAGTGCTACCCGCCCGGGGTCCTGCTATGGCTACACCTTC. This sequence encodes CSATRPGSCYGYTF.